This T cell receptor (beta chain) came from a study of cytomegalovirus exposure and HLA in healthy donors. PCR employed 60 Vbeta and 13 Jbeta primers. The method was immunoSEQ multiplex PCR; TCRdb's version includes in-frame clones alone and lacks a portion of them. This sample has some 110,000 clones, with roughly 80% found just once. Trimming stripped 4 bases from V and 8 bases from J, with 15 bases between. The CDR3 contains 14 residues. Germline V CDR1 and CDR2: SNHLY, FYNNEI. The chain links TRBV2 to TRBJ2-1; TRBD1 is a possible D gene (6 bases). The receptor was derived from a man aged 35 to 55 in good health and CMV-seronegative. Sequencing was done on a sample of PBMCs. The CDR3 DNA follows: TGTGCCAGCAGTGGCCCCACAGGGTGGGATGAGCAGTTCTTC. This codes for CASSGPTGWDEQFF.